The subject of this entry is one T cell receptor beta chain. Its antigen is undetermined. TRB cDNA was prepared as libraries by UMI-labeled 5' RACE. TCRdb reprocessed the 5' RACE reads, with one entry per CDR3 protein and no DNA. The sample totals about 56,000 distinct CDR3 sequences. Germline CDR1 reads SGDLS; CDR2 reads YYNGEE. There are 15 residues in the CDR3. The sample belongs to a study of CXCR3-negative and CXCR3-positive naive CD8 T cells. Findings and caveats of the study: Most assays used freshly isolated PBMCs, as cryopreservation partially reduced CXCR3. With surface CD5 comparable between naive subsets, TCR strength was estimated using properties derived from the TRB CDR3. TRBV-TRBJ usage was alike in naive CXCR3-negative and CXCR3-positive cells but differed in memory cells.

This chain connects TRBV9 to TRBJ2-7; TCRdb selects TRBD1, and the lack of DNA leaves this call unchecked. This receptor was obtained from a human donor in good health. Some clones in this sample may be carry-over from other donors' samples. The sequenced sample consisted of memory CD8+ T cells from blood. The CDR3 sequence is CASSPGGGDSYEQYF.